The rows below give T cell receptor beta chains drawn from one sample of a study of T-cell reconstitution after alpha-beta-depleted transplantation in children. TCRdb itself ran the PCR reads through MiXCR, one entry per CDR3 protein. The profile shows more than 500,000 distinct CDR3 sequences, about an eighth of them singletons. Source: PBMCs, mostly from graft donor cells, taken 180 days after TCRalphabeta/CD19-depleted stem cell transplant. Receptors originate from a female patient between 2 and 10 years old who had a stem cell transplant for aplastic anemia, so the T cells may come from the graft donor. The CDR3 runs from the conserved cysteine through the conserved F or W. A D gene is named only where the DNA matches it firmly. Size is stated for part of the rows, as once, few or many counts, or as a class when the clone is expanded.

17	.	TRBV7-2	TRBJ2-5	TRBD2	TGTGCCAGCAGCCTCGGCCCCCTAGCGGGACCTGAAGAGACCCAGTACTTC	CASSLGPLAGPEETQYF
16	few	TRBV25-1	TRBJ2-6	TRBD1	TGTGCCAGCAGTGGCCCCAGACAGGGTGGGGCCAACGTCCTGACTTTC	CASSGPRQGGANVLTF
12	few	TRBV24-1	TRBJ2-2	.	TGTGCCACCAGGGTTCGTTCCGGGGAGCTGTTTTTT	CATRVRSGELFF
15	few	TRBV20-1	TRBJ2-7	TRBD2	TGCAGTGCTGCAACCGGGACTAGCGGCTCCTACGAGCAGTACTTC	CSAATGTSGSYEQYF
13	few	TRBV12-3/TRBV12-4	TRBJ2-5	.	TGTGCCAGCAGTTTGAAGTACCAAGAGACCCAGTACTTC	CASSLKYQETQYF
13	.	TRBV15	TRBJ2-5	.	TGTGCCACCAGCAGACTTGGAGGAGAGACCCAGTACTTC	CATSRLGGETQYF
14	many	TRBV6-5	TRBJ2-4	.	TGTGCCAGCAGTTATAAGCAGGGCATAAACATTCAGTACTTC	CASSYKQGINIQYF
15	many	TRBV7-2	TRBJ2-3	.	TGTGCCAGCAGCTTAGGGAGCGGTTACACAGATACGCAGTATTTT	CASSLGSGYTDTQYF
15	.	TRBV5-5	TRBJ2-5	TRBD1	TGTGCCAGCAGCTCGTCGGGACAGGGTCAAGAGACCCAGTACTTC	CASSSSGQGQETQYF
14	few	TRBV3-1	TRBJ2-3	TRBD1	TGTGCCAGCAGCCAGGACAGGCTGACAGATACGCAGTATTTT	CASSQDRLTDTQYF
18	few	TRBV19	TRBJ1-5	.	TGTGCCAGTAGTGTTCCCTGGTCGGACAGAAACGGGCGTGGGACCCAGCATTTT	CASSVPWSDRNGRGTQHF
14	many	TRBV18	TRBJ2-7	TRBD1	TGTGCCAGCTCACCGGGGACAGAGTCCTACGAGCAGTACTTC	CASSPGTESYEQYF
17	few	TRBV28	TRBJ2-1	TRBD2	TGTGCCAGCAGTTTCGCCCGTTTAGCGGGCATGTACAATGAGCAGTTCTTC	CASSFARLAGMYNEQFF
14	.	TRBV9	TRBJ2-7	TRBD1	TGTGCCAGCAGCGTAAGACAGGGCCCCTACGAGCAGTACTTC	CASSVRQGPYEQYF
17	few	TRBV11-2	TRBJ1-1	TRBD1	TGTGCCAGCAGCTTGGGCGGAGGACAGGGATTGAACACTGAAGCTTTCTTT	CASSLGGGQGLNTEAFF
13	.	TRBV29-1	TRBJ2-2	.	TGCAGCGTTGAATTTAGGCCCACCGGGGAGCTGTTTTTT	CSVEFRPTGELFF
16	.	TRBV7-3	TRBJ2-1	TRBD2	TGTGCCAGCAGCTTAATGGGACTAGCGCAAATGGCAGAGCAGTTCTTC	CASSLMGLAQMAEQFF
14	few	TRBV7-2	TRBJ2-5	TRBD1	TGTGCCAGCAGCGTCGACAGGGGGGGAGAGACCCAGTACTTC	CASSVDRGGETQYF
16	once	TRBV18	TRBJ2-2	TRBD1	TGTGCCGGCTCACCACTTGGGACAGTTCGGACCGGGGAGCTGTTTTTT	CAGSPLGTVRTGELFF
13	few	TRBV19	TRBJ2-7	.	TGTGCCAGTAGTACCGGGACACCCTACGAGCAGTACTTC	CASSTGTPYEQYF
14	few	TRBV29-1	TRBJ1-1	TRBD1	TGCAGCGTCTCCCCGACAGGGCTGAACACTGAAGCTTTCTTT	CSVSPTGLNTEAFF
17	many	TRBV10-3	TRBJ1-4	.	TGTGCCATCAGTGAGTATGGCCGCGGACGGGCTGAAGAAAAACTGTTTTTT	CAISEYGRGRAEEKLFF
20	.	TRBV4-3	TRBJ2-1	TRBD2	TGCGCCAGCAGCCCCACGACCGGGACTAGCGGGAGGTCTAGTTACAATGAGCAGTTCTTC	CASSPTTGTSGRSSYNEQFF
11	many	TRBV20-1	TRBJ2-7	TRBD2	TGCAGTGCTGGGACTAGCGGGGAGAGGTACTTC	CSAGTSGERYF
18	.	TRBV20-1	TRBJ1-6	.	TGCAGTGCTAGAGATATTCGCCACGGGGTTGGGTTTGATTCACCCCTCCACTTT	CSARDIRHGVGFDSPLHF
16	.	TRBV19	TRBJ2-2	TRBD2	TGTGCCAGCGGACTAGCGGGAGATCAGAACACCGGGGAGCTGTTTTTT	CASGLAGDQNTGELFF
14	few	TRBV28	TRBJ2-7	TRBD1	TGTGCCAGCAGTTTCGGACAGGGGGCACACGAGCAGTACTTC	CASSFGQGAHEQYF
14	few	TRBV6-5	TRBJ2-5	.	TGTGCCAGCAGTTACCAGAGTGGAAGAGAGACCCAGTACTTC	CASSYQSGRETQYF
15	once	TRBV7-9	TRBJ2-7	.	TGTGCCAGCAGCTTAGGGGGCGGACCCACCTACGAGCAGTACTTC	CASSLGGGPTYEQYF
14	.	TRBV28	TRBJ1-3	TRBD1	TGTGCCAGCAGTTTCGACAGGGCCGGAAACACCATATATTTT	CASSFDRAGNTIYF
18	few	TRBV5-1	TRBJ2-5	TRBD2	TGCGCCAGCAGGGCGCCCCGTAGCGGGAGGCCCTCGCCCGAGACCCAGTACTTC	CASRAPRSGRPSPETQYF
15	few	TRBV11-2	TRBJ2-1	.	TGTGCCAGCAGCTTAGACGGGACTTACTACAATGAGCAGTTCTTC	CASSLDGTYYNEQFF
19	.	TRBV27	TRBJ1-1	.	TGTGCCAGCAGTTTACGGGCAGGCGCTAAACCCGGCATGAACACTGAAGCTTTCTTT	CASSLRAGAKPGMNTEAFF
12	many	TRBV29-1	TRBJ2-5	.	TGCAGCGTTGAATTTTCGGGGGAGACCCAGTACTTC	CSVEFSGETQYF
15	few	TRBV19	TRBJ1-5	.	TGTGCCAGTAGAGCCACGATAAGGGGCAATCAGCCCCAGCATTTT	CASRATIRGNQPQHF
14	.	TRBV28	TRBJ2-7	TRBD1	TGTGCCAGCAGGGACGCAGGGGGAGCCTACGAGCAGTACTTC	CASRDAGGAYEQYF
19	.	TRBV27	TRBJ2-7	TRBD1	TGTGCCAGCAGTTTACGTCCGGGACAGGTCGCTAGAAGCTCCTACGAGCAGTACTTC	CASSLRPGQVARSSYEQYF
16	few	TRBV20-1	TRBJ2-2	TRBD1	TGCAGTGCTACCCTCCGGGGACAGGGGATCGCCGGGGAGCTGTTTTTT	CSATLRGQGIAGELFF
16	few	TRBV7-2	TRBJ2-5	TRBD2	TGTGCCAGCAGCTTAGGAGGCGGGAGGGGACAAGAGACCCAGTACTTC	CASSLGGGRGQETQYF
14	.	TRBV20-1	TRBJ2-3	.	TGCAGTGCTAGACGGGGGTGGGACGCAGATACGCAGTATTTT	CSARRGWDADTQYF
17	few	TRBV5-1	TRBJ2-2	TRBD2	TGCGCCAGCAGCTTGGAGCGACTAGCGCTCCTAACCGGGGAGCTGTTTTTT	CASSLERLALLTGELFF
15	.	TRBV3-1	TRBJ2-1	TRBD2	TGTGCCAGCACCAGATTTAGCGGGAGAGGGAATGAGCAGTTCTTC	CASTRFSGRGNEQFF